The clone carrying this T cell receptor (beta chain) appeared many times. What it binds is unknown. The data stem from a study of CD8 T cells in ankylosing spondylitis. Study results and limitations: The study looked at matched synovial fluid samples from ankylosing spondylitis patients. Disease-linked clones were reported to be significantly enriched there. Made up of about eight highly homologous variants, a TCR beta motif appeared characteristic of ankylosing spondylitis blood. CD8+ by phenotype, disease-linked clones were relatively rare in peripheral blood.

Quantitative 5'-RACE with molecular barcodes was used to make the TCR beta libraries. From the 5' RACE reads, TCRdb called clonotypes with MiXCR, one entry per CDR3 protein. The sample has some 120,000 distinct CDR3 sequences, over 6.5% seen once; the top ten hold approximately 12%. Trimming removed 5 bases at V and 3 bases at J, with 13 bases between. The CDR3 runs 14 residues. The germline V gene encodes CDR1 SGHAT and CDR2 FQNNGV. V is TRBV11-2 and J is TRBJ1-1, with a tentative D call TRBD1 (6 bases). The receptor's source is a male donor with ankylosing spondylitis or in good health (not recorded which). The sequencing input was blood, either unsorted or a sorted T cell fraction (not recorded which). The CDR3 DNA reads TGTGCCAGCAGCCCGACCGACAGGCACACTGAAGCTTTCTTT. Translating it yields CASSPTDRHTEAFF.